These T cell receptor beta chains were read from a single sample in a study of cytomegalovirus exposure and HLA in healthy donors. TCRdb's table, derived via immunoSEQ multiplex PCR, lists solely in-frame clones and lacks some. The top ten hold approximately 1.5% of the sample, which has under 250,000 clones, 65% to 80% seen once. The sequenced material came from PBMCs. Receptors were obtained from a man aged 50 or older in good health and CMV-seronegative. Both conserved end residues are part of each CDR3. D genes are given only for firm matches. Clone size is stated in some rows and not others, as once, few, many or a class when expanded.

clone size: NA; D gene: NA; V gene: TRBV9; J gene: TRBJ2-3; CDR3 DNA: TGTGCCAGCAGCTCCGGACACCCCACAGATACGCAGTATTTT; CDR3 protein: CASSSGHPTDTQYF
clone size: NA; D gene: TRBD2; V gene: TRBV9; J gene: TRBJ2-1; CDR3 DNA: TGTGCCAGCAGCGTTGAGGCGGGAGGGTCCTCCTACAATGAGCAGTTCTTC; CDR3 protein: CASSVEAGGSSYNEQFF
clone size: NA; D gene: NA; V gene: TRBV28; J gene: TRBJ1-5; CDR3 DNA: TGTGCCAGCGACTCTAGGGAGGTGAGCAATCAGCCCCAGCATTTT; CDR3 protein: CASDSREVSNQPQHF
clone size: NA; D gene: NA; V gene: TRBV5-6; J gene: TRBJ1-1; CDR3 DNA: TGTGCCAGCAGCGCGGGGACGGAAATGAACACTGAAGCTTTCTTT; CDR3 protein: CASSAGTEMNTEAFF
clone size: NA; D gene: NA; V gene: TRBV2; J gene: TRBJ2-3; CDR3 DNA: TGTGCCAGCAGTGAAAGAGGAGGGGCTAGCACAGATACGCAGTATTTT; CDR3 protein: CASSERGGASTDTQYF
clone size: NA; D gene: TRBD1; V gene: TRBV28; J gene: TRBJ2-7; CDR3 DNA: TGTGCCAGCAGTTTAGACCGGACAGGCCGCGAGCAGTACTTC; CDR3 protein: CASSLDRTGREQYF
clone size: NA; D gene: TRBD1; V gene: TRBV19; J gene: TRBJ1-1; CDR3 DNA: TGTGCCAGTAGTATCGACAGGGTCACTGAAGCTTTCTTT; CDR3 protein: CASSIDRVTEAFF
clone size: NA; D gene: NA; V gene: TRBV14; J gene: TRBJ2-1; CDR3 DNA: TGTGCCAGCAGCCGCGCCTACAATGAGCAGTTCTTC; CDR3 protein: CASSRAYNEQFF
clone size: few; D gene: TRBD2; V gene: TRBV5-4; J gene: TRBJ2-3; CDR3 DNA: TGTGCCAGCAGCTTGGGACTAGCGGGAGGGGTAGATACGCAGTATTTT; CDR3 protein: CASSLGLAGGVDTQYF
clone size: NA; D gene: NA; V gene: TRBV30; J gene: TRBJ2-7; CDR3 DNA: TGTGCCTGGAGTGTTACGGGATACTCCTACGAGCAGTACTTC; CDR3 protein: CAWSVTGYSYEQYF
clone size: few; D gene: TRBD2; V gene: TRBV27; J gene: TRBJ2-1; CDR3 DNA: TGTGCCACCGCTAGCGGGAAGTTTCTCAATGAGCAGTTCTTC; CDR3 protein: CATASGKFLNEQFF
clone size: once; D gene: TRBD1; V gene: TRBV2; J gene: TRBJ1-2; CDR3 DNA: TGTGCCAGCAGTGAAGCTCGGACAGGGAATGGCTACACCTTC; CDR3 protein: CASSEARTGNGYTF
clone size: few; D gene: NA; V gene: TRBV9; J gene: TRBJ2-2; CDR3 DNA: TGTGCCAGCAGCTATAGGCTGGGAGGAGGCACCGGGGAGCTGTTTTTT; CDR3 protein: CASSYRLGGGTGELFF
clone size: NA; D gene: TRBD1; V gene: TRBV4-1; J gene: TRBJ2-5; CDR3 DNA: TGCGCCAGCAGCCAAGAGGGACAGGTGGGTCAAGAGACCCAGTACTTC; CDR3 protein: CASSQEGQVGQETQYF
clone size: few; D gene: TRBD2; V gene: TRBV10-3; J gene: TRBJ2-2; CDR3 DNA: TGTGCCATCAGTGAATTAGGGACTAGCGGGAGGAACACCGGGGAGCTGTTTTTT; CDR3 protein: CAISELGTSGRNTGELFF
clone size: NA; D gene: TRBD2; V gene: TRBV7-2; J gene: TRBJ2-1; CDR3 DNA: TGTGCCAGCAGCCCAAGGACTAGCGGGAGTTCCTCCTACAATGAGCAGTTCTTC; CDR3 protein: CASSPRTSGSSSYNEQFF
clone size: NA; D gene: TRBD1; V gene: TRBV6-5; J gene: TRBJ2-7; CDR3 DNA: TGTGCCAGCAGTTCTCCCACGAAGTCCGGGACAGTCGAGCAGTACTTC; CDR3 protein: CASSSPTKSGTVEQYF
clone size: NA; D gene: TRBD2; V gene: TRBV30; J gene: TRBJ2-7; CDR3 DNA: TGTGCCTGGAGTGTGGCGGGAGTAGGATCCTACGAGCAGTACTTC; CDR3 protein: CAWSVAGVGSYEQYF
clone size: NA; D gene: TRBD2; V gene: TRBV6-1; J gene: TRBJ2-7; CDR3 DNA: TGTGCCAGCACCGAAAGACTAGCGGGGCCCTACGAGCAGTACTTC; CDR3 protein: CASTERLAGPYEQYF
clone size: NA; D gene: NA; V gene: TRBV9; J gene: TRBJ1-2; CDR3 DNA: TGTGCCGCGCGAAAAGGGGAATTAAGAAACTATGGCTACACCTTC; CDR3 protein: CAARKGELRNYGYTF
clone size: NA; D gene: TRBD2; V gene: TRBV5-1; J gene: TRBJ2-7; CDR3 DNA: TGCGCCAGCGGGAGCGGGAGCTGGTACGAGCAGTACTTC; CDR3 protein: CASGSGSWYEQYF
clone size: NA; D gene: TRBD2; V gene: TRBV7-9; J gene: TRBJ2-7; CDR3 DNA: TGTGCCAGCAGCCTATCTAGCGGGAGCTCCTACGAGCAGTACTTC; CDR3 protein: CASSLSSGSSYEQYF
clone size: NA; D gene: NA; V gene: TRBV19; J gene: TRBJ1-2; CDR3 DNA: TGTGCCAGTAGTCAAGGACAGAACATCTATGGCTACACCTTC; CDR3 protein: CASSQGQNIYGYTF
clone size: NA; D gene: NA; V gene: TRBV4-2; J gene: TRBJ1-1; CDR3 DNA: TGTGCCAGCAGCCAAGAAGGAGGAGGAATGAACACTGAAGCTTTCTTT; CDR3 protein: CASSQEGGGMNTEAFF
clone size: few; D gene: NA; V gene: TRBV27; J gene: TRBJ2-7; CDR3 DNA: TGTGCCAGCAGGTCTACCGGGACTTGGGACTACGAGCAGTACTTC; CDR3 protein: CASRSTGTWDYEQYF
clone size: NA; D gene: NA; V gene: TRBV28; J gene: TRBJ1-1; CDR3 DNA: TGTGCCAGCAGTTTACCGGCTGAAGCTTTCTTT; CDR3 protein: CASSLPAEAFF
clone size: NA; D gene: NA; V gene: TRBV7-2; J gene: TRBJ2-7; CDR3 DNA: TGTGCCAGCAGCTTAGGGGGACTTACCTACGAGCAGTACTTC; CDR3 protein: CASSLGGLTYEQYF
clone size: NA; D gene: NA; V gene: TRBV6-5; J gene: TRBJ2-7; CDR3 DNA: TGTGCCAGCGCGGCCAGGGCGCCCTACGAGCAGTACTTC; CDR3 protein: CASAARAPYEQYF
clone size: few; D gene: TRBD1; V gene: TRBV30; J gene: TRBJ1-4; CDR3 DNA: TGTGCCTGGGCTCGAACCGGGACAGGGGGAGAAAAACTGTTTTTT; CDR3 protein: CAWARTGTGGEKLFF
clone size: NA; D gene: NA; V gene: TRBV27; J gene: TRBJ2-3; CDR3 DNA: TGTGCCAGCAGTTTATCTCCCTTTGTAATAGCTACAGATACGCAGTATTTT; CDR3 protein: CASSLSPFVIATDTQYF
clone size: NA; D gene: TRBD1; V gene: TRBV5-1; J gene: TRBJ1-1; CDR3 DNA: TGCGCCAGCAGCGAGCAGGGGGGGAACACTGAAGCTTTCTTT; CDR3 protein: CASSEQGGNTEAFF